This section outlines one T cell receptor (beta chain) sequence together with its context. Its antigen is still unknown. Germline lookup yields CDR1 SGHKS and CDR2 YYEKEE (reference sequence). CDR3 size: 15 residues. Between the trimmed V and J ends, which lost 1 base and 1 base, there was a span of 8 bases. The sequencing template was cDNA reverse transcribed from extracted RNA. The assay was immunoSEQ multiplex PCR, and TCRdb's table has in-frame clones only and misses some. The sample yields roughly 150,000 clones, about nine tenths seen once. The record originates from a study of CD8+ T cells in alopecia areata. For the study at large: Treated patients were dosed with oral tofacitinib, taking 5 to 10 mg twice daily.

T lymphocytes (CD4+ and CD8+) were sorted from PBMCs. Study conclusions and caveats: For lesional scalp, especially alopecia totalis/universalis, clonality was higher than in normal scalp.

V is TRBV5-5 and J is TRBJ2-2; D is perhaps TRBD2 (6 bases). Material: CD8+ T cells sorted from blood, obtained at week 0. The receptor was isolated from a human donor with alopecia areata. The CDR3 nucleotides are TGTGCCAGCAGCTTGTCGGGACTGAACACCGGGGAGCTGTTTTTT. It specifies CASSLSGLNTGELFF.